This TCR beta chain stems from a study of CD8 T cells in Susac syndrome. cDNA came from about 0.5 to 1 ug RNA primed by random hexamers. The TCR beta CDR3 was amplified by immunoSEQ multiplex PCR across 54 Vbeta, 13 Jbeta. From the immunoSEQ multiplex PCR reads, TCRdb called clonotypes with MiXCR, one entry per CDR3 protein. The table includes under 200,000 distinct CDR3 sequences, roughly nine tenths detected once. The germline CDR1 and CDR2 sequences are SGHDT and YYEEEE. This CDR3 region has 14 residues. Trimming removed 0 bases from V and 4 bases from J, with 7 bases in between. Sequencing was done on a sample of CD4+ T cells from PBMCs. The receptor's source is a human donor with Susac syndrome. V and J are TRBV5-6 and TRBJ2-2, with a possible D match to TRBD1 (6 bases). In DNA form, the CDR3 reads TGTGCCAGCAGCTTGGGGGACATCACCGGGGAGCTGTTTTTT. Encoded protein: CASSLGDITGELFF. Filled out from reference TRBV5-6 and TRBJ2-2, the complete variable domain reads DAGVTQSPTHLIKTRGQQVTLRCSPKSGHDTVSWYQQALGQGPQFIFQYYEEEERQRGNFPDRFSGHQFPNYSSELNVNALLLGDSALYLCASSLGDITGELFFGEGSRLTVL.